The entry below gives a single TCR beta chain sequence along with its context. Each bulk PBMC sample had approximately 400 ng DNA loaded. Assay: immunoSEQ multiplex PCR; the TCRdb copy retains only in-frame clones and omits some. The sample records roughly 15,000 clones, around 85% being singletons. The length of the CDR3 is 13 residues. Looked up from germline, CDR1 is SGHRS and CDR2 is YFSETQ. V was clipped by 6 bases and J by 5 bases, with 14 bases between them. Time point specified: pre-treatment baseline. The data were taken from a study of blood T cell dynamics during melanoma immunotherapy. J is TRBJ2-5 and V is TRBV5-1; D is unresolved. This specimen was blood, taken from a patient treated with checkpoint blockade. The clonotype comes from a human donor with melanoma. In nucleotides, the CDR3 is TGCGCCAGCACCCGGAGTATTCGGGAGACCCAGTACTTC. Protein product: CASTRSIRETQYF. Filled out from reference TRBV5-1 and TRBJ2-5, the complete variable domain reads KAGVTQTPRYLIKTRGQQVTLSCSPISGHRSVSWYQQTPGQGLQFLFEYFSETQRNKGNFPGRFSGRQFSNSRSEMNVSTLELGDSALYLCASTRSIRETQYFGPGTRLLVL.